Below, 26 T cell receptor beta chains from the same sample are listed, as sequenced in a study of T cells after yellow fever vaccination. TCRdb analysed the 5' RACE reads with MiXCR anew, one entry per CDR3 protein. The table lists a few hundred thousand distinct CDR3 sequences, 9.5% to 15% of them singletons, with 2.5% to 4% in the top ten. Source: CD4+ T cells sorted from PBMCs, taken 15 days after the yellow fever booster vaccination. The receptors shown here come from a man younger than 35 who received the YFV17D yellow fever vaccine.

The rearrangement uses TRBV6-2 or TRBV6-3 and TRBJ1-2; D gene uncertain. The CDR3 contains 19 residues. CDR1 MNHEY and CDR2 SVGEGT come from the germline V gene. V was clipped by 3 bases and J by 3 bases, with 26 bases between them. CDR3 nucleotides: TGTGCCAGCAGTTATCGAGTGGGTTCCTCACGCTGGTTTTACTATGGCTACACCTTC. It encodes CASSYRVGSSRWFYYGYTF.

In this sample, this clonotype turned up a few times. The DNA for the CDR3 is TGTGCCAGCAGTGACTCAGCTTTCACTGAAGCTTTCTTT. Translated, it gives CASSDSAFTEAFF. The genes are TRBV6-4 and TRBJ1-1; the D is unclear. This CDR3 has 13 residues. The ends were cut back, 0 bases at V and 4 bases at J, with 6 bases in the middle. CDR1 is MRHNA, CDR2 SNTAGT, per germline.

This clonotype was seen only a few times. This sequence joins TRBV9 and TRBJ2-1; 12 positions match TRBD2. Germline V lookup: CDR1 SGDLS, CDR2 YYNGEE. The trim removed 4 bases at V and 6 bases at J, leaving 2 bases unmatched. CDR3 size: 14 residues. This CDR3 reads CASSWGLAGNEQFF. CDR3 nucleotides: TGTGCCAGCAGCTGGGGACTAGCGGGCAATGAGCAGTTCTTC.

This clonotype was counted at least ten times. V is TRBV7-2 and J is TRBJ2-7, with 8 bases fitting TRBD2. The CDR3 contains 15 residues. J gave up 5 bases and V 0 bases, and 6 bases lay outside the gene matches. CDR1 is SGHTA and CDR2 is FQGNSA in the germline V gene. DNA for the CDR3: TGTGCCAGCAGCTTAGCGGGGCGGGGGGTGGACGAGCAGTACTTC. Translating gives CASSLAGRGVDEQYF.

This clonotype came up many times. The chain combines TRBV7-3 with TRBJ2-2, with D tentatively TRBD1 (6 bases). CDR1 is SGHTA, CDR2 FQGTGA, per germline. V lost 8 bases, J lost 4 bases, and 14 bases lay in between. CDR3 size: 14 residues. The CDR3 region has the DNA TGTGCCAGCTCCCTTCAGGGGAGCACCGGGGAGCTGTTTTTT. Translated, it gives CASSLQGSTGELFF.

The rearrangement links TRBV7-6 to TRBJ2-1; 9 bases map to TRBD2. V dropped 2 bases and J dropped 6; count of bases not matched to a gene: 5. The CDR3 runs 15 residues. The germline gives CDR1 SGHVS, CDR2 FNYEAQ. CDR3 in amino acids: CASSLRRGGLNEQFF. The CDR3 region has the DNA TGTGCCAGCAGCTTACGGCGGGGGGGCCTCAATGAGCAGTTCTTC.

The chain recombines TRBV10-3 with TRBJ2-3; D is possibly TRBD1 or TRBD2 (6 bases each). The germline V gene encodes CDR1 ENHRY and CDR2 SYGVKD. The V gene lost 10 bases and the J gene lost 1 base, with 12 bases spanning the gap. This CDR3 contains 13 residues. CDR3 amino acids: CATGGSGTDTQYF. CDR3 DNA: TGTGCCACCGGGGGCTCTGGCACAGATACGCAGTATTTT.

This clonotype appeared many times. V and J are TRBV28 and TRBJ2-7, with TRBD1 matching over 9 bases. This CDR3 is built from 13 residues. In germline, CDR1 is MDHEN, CDR2 SYDVKM. The ends lost 6 bases at V and 5 bases at J; junction bases unmatched: 5. CDR3 sequence reads: CASRDRGMDEQYV. CDR3 nucleotides: TGTGCCAGCAGGGACAGGGGAATGGACGAGCAGTACGTC.

Only a few counts were recorded for this clonotype. The chain links TRBV5-6 to TRBJ2-3; 11 positions match TRBD1. The germline V gene has CDR1 SGHDT and CDR2 YYEEEE. J gave up 3 bases and V 3 bases, and 6 bases lay outside the gene matches. This CDR3 spans 16 amino acids. DNA for the CDR3: TGTGCCAGCAGCTGGCGGACAGGGGGCTTAACAGATACGCAGTATTTT. It codes for CASSWRTGGLTDTQYF.

This clonotype was observed a handful of times. The CDR3 loop is CASSIGGYLTQYF. DNA of the CDR3: TGTGCCAGCAGCATCGGGGGGTACCTTACCCAGTACTTC. The rearrangement links TRBV11-2 to TRBJ2-5, with 7 bases fitting TRBD2. From germline, CDR1 is SGHAT and CDR2 FQNNGV. CDR3 length: 13 amino acids. After removal of 5 bases from V and 8 bases from J, the junction contained 8 bases not matched to a gene. Full variable domain (missing parts from reference TRBV11-2 and TRBJ2-5): EAGVAQSPRYKIIEKRQSVAFWCNPISGHATLYWYQQILGQGPKLLIQFQNNGVVDDSQLPKDRFSAERLKGVDSTLKIQPAKLEDSAVYLCASSIGGYLTQYFGPGTRLLVL.

V and J are TRBV6-1 and TRBJ2-7, with 9 bases fitting TRBD1. CDR3 size: 13 residues. Germline V lookup: CDR1 MNHNS, CDR2 SASEGT. The V gene end was trimmed by 6 bases and the J gene end by 0 bases; junction bases not matched to a gene: 0. The CDR3 bases are TGTGCCAGCAGGGGACAGGGCTCCTACGAGCAGTACGTC. Translation: CASRGQGSYEQYV.

This clonotype has just a few counts. This chain links TRBV7-3 with TRBJ1-1, with no clear D. The germline V gene encodes CDR1 SGHTA and CDR2 FQGTGA. The CDR3 contains 13 residues. Trimming removed 2 bases at V and 7 bases at J, with 11 bases between. Here the CDR3 DNA reads TGTGCCAGCAGCTTACGGGCCGGTGGTGAAGCTTTCTTT. This sequence encodes CASSLRAGGEAFF.

The rearrangement links TRBV5-6 to TRBJ2-7; D remains ambiguous. This CDR3 contains 15 residues. Trimming removed 3 bases from V and 0 bases from J, with 13 bases in between. CDR1 is SGHDT, CDR2 YYEEEE, per germline. CDR3: CASSSAAQSSYEQYF. CDR3 bases: TGTGCCAGCAGCTCCGCGGCCCAAAGCTCCTACGAGCAGTACTTC.

The chain employs TRBV9 and TRBJ2-7, with TRBD2 matching 7 bases. Per germline, CDR1 SGDLS and CDR2 YYNGEE. V shed 3 bases and J 3 bases; nucleotides not matched to a gene: 6. The CDR3 is 14 amino acids. CDR3: CASSAGGRNYEQYF. The CDR3 DNA reads as TGTGCCAGCAGCGCGGGGGGACGGAACTACGAGCAGTACTTC.

The rearrangement joins TRBV12-3 or TRBV12-4 to TRBJ2-7, with TRBD1 identical over 8 bases. Losses at the gene ends were 2 bases for V and 5 bases for J; bases not matched to a gene: 8. The CDR3 sequence is 15 residues long. The CDR3 coding sequence is TGTGCCAGCAGTTTACGTATGACAGGGGCTAACGAGCAGTACTTC. Encoded protein: CASSLRMTGANEQYF.

This clonotype has more than one count but fewer than ten. The chain carries TRBV12-3 or TRBV12-4 and TRBJ2-1; D tentatively fits TRBD1 or TRBD2 (5 bases each). This CDR3 comprises 14 residues. Trimming took 6 bases from V and 6 from J, leaving 15 bases between them. CDR3 sequence (DNA): TGTGCCAGCAGGGGACGCCGGCGGGCCAATGAGCAGTTCTTC. It encodes CASRGRRRANEQFF.

This chain connects TRBV12-3 or TRBV12-4 to TRBJ1-2, with a tentative D call TRBD1 (6 bases). This CDR3 spans 15 amino acids. The V end lost 6 bases, the J end lost 4 bases, and 18 bases lay between the germline ends. The CDR3 loop reads CASSFQFGQSYGYTF. CDR3 DNA: TGTGCCAGCAGCTTCCAATTCGGACAGAGCTATGGCTACACCTTC.

This chain joins TRBV5-1 and TRBJ1-2; 10 bases are a match to TRBD1. CDR3 length: 13 amino acids. J was trimmed by 6 bases and V by 7 bases; bases with no gene match: 6. The germline V gene encodes CDR1 SGHRS and CDR2 YFSETQ. CDR3 region: CASGTTGGNGYTF. In nucleotides, the CDR3 is TGCGCCAGCGGTACGACAGGGGGCAATGGCTACACCTTC.

This clonotype was observed a few times. The chain employs TRBV7-2 and TRBJ1-5; D might be TRBD1 (5 bases). With 6 bases removed from V and 7 bases from J, the gap between germline ends came to 19 bases. CDR3 length equals 15 residues. Germline assignment: CDR1 SGHTA and CDR2 FQGNSA. The CDR3 bases are TGTGCCAGCAGACTATCAGGGTGGGGTGGGCAGCCCCAGCATTTT. Amino acids: CASRLSGWGGQPQHF.

The chain joins TRBV7-3 to TRBJ1-1; 10 bases align to TRBD1. Germline lookup yields CDR1 SGHTA and CDR2 FQGTGA. V was pared by 1 base and J by 12 bases, with 5 bases of the junction left unmatched. CDR3 size: 13 residues. The CDR3: CASSLNRDRGPFF. CDR3 DNA: TGTGCCAGCAGCTTAAATCGGGACAGGGGACCTTTCTTT.

The chain has TRBV9 and TRBJ1-3, with a possible D match to TRBD1 (6 bases). This CDR3 comprises 18 residues. The germline CDR1 and CDR2 sequences are SGDLS and YYNGEE. V lost 0 bases and J lost 0, with 16 bases in between. In nucleotides, the CDR3 is TGTGCCAGCAGCGTAGGGTCCCCACAGGGCAACTCTGGAAACACCATATATTTT. Its protein product is CASSVGSPQGNSGNTIYF. Complete variable domain (other parts from reference TRBV9 and TRBJ1-3): DSGVTQTPKHLITATGQRVTLRCSPRSGDLSVYWYQQSLDQGLQFLIQYYNGEERAKGNILERFSAQQFPDLHSELNLSSLELGDSALYFCASSVGSPQGNSGNTIYFGEGSWLTVV.

This clonotype was counted many times. The V and J genes are TRBV5-1 and TRBJ2-7, with a tentative D call TRBD1 (6 bases). Between the trimmed V and J ends, which lost 0 bases and 0 bases, there was a span of 13 bases. Per the germline V gene, CDR1 is SGHRS and CDR2 is YFSETQ. The CDR3 consists of 16 residues. The CDR3 region has the DNA TGCGCCAGCAGCTTGGACCCCGGGACAAGCTCCTACGAGCAGTACTTC. Protein sequence: CASSLDPGTSSYEQYF. Looking up the rest from reference TRBV5-1 and TRBJ2-7 gives the full variable domain: KAGVTQTPRYLIKTRGQQVTLSCSPISGHRSVSWYQQTPGQGLQFLFEYFSETQRNKGNFPGRFSGRQFSNSRSEMNVSTLELGDSALYLCASSLDPGTSSYEQYFGPGTRLTVT.

The chain is built from TRBV5-8 and TRBJ1-1; no clear D. CDR1 and CDR2 from the germline V gene are SGHTS and YDEGEE. V was pared by 4 bases and J by 4 bases, with 11 bases between. The CDR3 has 13 residues. The CDR3 is CASSVDWTTEAFF. The CDR3 region has the DNA TGTGCCAGCAGCGTCGACTGGACCACTGAAGCTTTCTTT.

This clonotype occurred many times. The chain carries TRBV15 and TRBJ2-5; tentative D call: TRBD2 (6 bases). The CDR3 is 17 amino acids. The germline gives CDR1 LNHNV, CDR2 YYDKDF (reference sequence). Trimming took 0 bases from V and 4 from J, leaving 18 bases between them. CDR3 region: CATSRDAGRSGGETQYF. The CDR3 DNA sequence: TGTGCCACCAGCAGAGATGCGGGGCGATCCGGTGGAGAGACCCAGTACTTC.

This clonotype was counted many times. This chain connects TRBV7-9 to TRBJ2-7; D might be TRBD2 (5 bases). The germline CDR1 and CDR2 sequences are SEHNR and FQNEAQ (reference sequence). The CDR3 length is 12 residues. V was clipped by 0 bases and J by 6 bases, with 6 bases between them. The CDR3 region has the DNA TGTGCCAGCAGCTTAGCGCTAGCCGAGCAGTACGTC. Translation: CASSLALAEQYV.

This clonotype came up a few times. The chain couples TRBV29-1 to TRBJ1-2; possible D gene TRBD1, 6 bases. V was clipped by 1 base and J by 4 bases, with 13 bases between them. CDR1 is SQVTM, CDR2 ANQGSEA, per germline. The length of the CDR3 is 14 residues. CDR3 DNA sequence: TGCAGCGTTGAAGTCCCAGGGGAGGGCTATGGCTACACCTTC. Its translation: CSVEVPGEGYGYTF.